This TCR beta chain was recorded in a study of blood T cells in healthy people across ages. The use of a sample-barcoded 5' primer and a J-beta primer mix characterized a second PCR of 7 to 11 cycles. Every cDNA was tagged by a template-switch adaptor with 12 random nucleotides. MiXCR, run by TCRdb on the 5' RACE reads, gives a single entry per CDR3 protein. The data show about 900,000 distinct CDR3 sequences, 60% to 80% seen once. Study-level findings and limits: Higher diversity, along with more naive CD4+ cells, distinguished long-lived donors from aged donors. Measured against age, TCR beta diversity per million T cells decreased in a roughly linear manner.

Points on this clonotype: Its specificity is unknown.

The TCR originated in a man younger than 40 in good health. Sequenced input: blood.

The CDR3 DNA sequence: TGTGCCAGCAAAATACAGGGTTCCTATAATTCACCCCTCCACTTT. Its translation is CASKIQGSYNSPLHF. This rearrangement joins TRBV27 to TRBJ1-6, with a weak D call TRBD1 (6 bases). CDR1 and CDR2 from the germline V gene are MNHEY and SMNVEV (reference sequence). V shed 7 bases and J shed 1 base, with 11 bases lying between them. The CDR3 loop spans 15 amino acids.